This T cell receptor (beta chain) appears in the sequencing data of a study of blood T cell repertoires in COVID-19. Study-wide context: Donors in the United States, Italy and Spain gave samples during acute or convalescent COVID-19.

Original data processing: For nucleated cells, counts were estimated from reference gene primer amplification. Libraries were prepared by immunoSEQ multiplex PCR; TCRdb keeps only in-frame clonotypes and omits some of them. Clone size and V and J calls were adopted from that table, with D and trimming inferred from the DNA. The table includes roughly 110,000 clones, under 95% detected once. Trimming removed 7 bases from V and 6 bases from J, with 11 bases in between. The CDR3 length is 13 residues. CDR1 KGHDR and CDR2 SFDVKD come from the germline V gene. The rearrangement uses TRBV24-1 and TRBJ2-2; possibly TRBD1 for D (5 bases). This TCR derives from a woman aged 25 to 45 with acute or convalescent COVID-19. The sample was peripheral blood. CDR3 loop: CATSDTGPGELFF. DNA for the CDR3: TGTGCCACCAGCGATACAGGCCCCGGGGAGCTGTTTTTT.